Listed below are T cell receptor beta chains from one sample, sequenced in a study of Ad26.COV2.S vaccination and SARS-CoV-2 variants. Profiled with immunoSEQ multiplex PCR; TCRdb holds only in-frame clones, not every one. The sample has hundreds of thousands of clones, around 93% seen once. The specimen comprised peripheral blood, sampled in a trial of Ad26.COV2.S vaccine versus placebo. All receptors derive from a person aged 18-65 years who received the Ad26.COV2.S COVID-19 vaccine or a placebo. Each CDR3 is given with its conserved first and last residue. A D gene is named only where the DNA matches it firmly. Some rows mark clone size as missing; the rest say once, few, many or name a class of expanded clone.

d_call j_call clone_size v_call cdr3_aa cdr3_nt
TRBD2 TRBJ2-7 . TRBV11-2 CASSWLTGTSRYEQYF TGTGCCAGCAGCTGGCTTACCGGGACTAGCAGGTACGAGCAGTACTTC
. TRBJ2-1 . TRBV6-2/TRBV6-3 CASSYYRGAYNEQFF TGTGCCAGCAGTTACTACCGGGGCGCCTACAATGAGCAGTTCTTC
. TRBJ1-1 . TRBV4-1 CASSQGVAGSMNTEAFF TGCGCCAGCAGCCAAGGAGTTGCAGGGAGCATGAACACTGAAGCTTTCTTT
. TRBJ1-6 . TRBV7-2 CASSLSGDNSPLHF TGTGCCAGCAGCTTAAGCGGTGATAATTCACCCCTCCACTTT
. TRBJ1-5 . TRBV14 CASSQVEGPPGLGNQPQHF TGTGCCAGCAGCCAAGTGGAGGGACCCCCTGGTTTGGGCAATCAGCCCCAGCATTTT
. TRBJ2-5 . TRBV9 CASSKGYQETQYF TGTGCCAGCAGCAAAGGGTACCAAGAGACCCAGTACTTC
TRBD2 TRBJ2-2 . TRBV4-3 CASSPGLAGGIGELFF TGCGCCAGCAGCCCTGGACTAGCGGGGGGGATCGGGGAGCTGTTTTTT
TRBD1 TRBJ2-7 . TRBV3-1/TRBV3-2 CASSQPGQGSYEQYF TGTGCCAGCAGCCAACCGGGACAGGGTTCCTACGAGCAGTACTTC
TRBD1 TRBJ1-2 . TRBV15 CATSRGLNGTGYGYTF TGTGCCACCAGCAGAGGCCTTAACGGGACAGGATATGGCTACACCTTC
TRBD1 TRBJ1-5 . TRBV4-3 CASSQDPPGQGNQPQHF TGCGCCAGCAGCCAAGATCCACCGGGACAGGGCAATCAGCCCCAGCATTTT
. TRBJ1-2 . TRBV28 CASSLKLGNYGYTF TGTGCCAGCAGTTTAAAATTGGGCAACTATGGCTACACCTTC
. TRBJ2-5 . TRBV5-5 CASSLVGLALGGETQYF TGTGCCAGCAGCTTGGTTGGATTGGCGTTGGGGGGAGAGACCCAGTACTTC
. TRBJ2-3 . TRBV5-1 CASSLSTTFTDTQYF TGCGCCAGCAGCTTGTCGACTACCTTCACAGATACGCAGTATTTT
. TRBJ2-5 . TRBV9 CASSVGGGGAGETQYF TGTGCCAGCAGCGTAGGGGGAGGGGGCGCTGGGGAGACCCAGTACTTC
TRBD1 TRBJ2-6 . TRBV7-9 CASTPEQGAGSGANVLTF TGTGCCAGCACCCCGGAACAGGGGGCGGGATCTGGGGCCAACGTCCTGACTTTC
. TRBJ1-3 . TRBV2 CASGRGGTGNTIYF TGTGCCAGCGGGAGAGGGGGAACTGGAAACACCATATATTTT
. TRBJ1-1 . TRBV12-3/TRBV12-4 CASSLTSNTEAFF TGTGCCAGCAGTCTAACATCGAACACTGAAGCTTTCTTT
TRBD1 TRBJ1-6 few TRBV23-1 CASSQRGQGNSPLHF TGCGCCAGCAGTCAAAGGGGACAGGGGAATTCACCCCTCCACTTT
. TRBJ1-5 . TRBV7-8 CASSFQPLSNQPQHF TGTGCCAGCAGCTTCCAGCCCCTTAGCAATCAGCCCCAGCATTTT
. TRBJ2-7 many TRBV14 CASSQEDTVAYEQYF TGTGCCAGCAGCCAAGAGGACACGGTAGCCTACGAGCAGTACTTC
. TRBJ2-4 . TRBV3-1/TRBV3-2 CASSLGASAKNIQYF TGTGCCAGCAGCCTGGGGGCCTCGGCCAAAAACATTCAGTACTTC
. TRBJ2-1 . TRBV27 CASSLLRGGGNEQFF TGTGCCAGCAGTCTGCTCAGAGGGGGTGGGAATGAGCAGTTCTTC
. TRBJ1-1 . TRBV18 CASSPHKNTEAFF TGTGCCAGCTCACCACACAAGAACACTGAAGCTTTCTTT
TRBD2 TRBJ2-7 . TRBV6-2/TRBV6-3 CASSLWTRTYEQYF TGTGCCAGCAGTTTATGGACTAGGACCTACGAGCAGTACTTC
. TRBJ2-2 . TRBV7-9 CASSYRLPNTGELFF TGTGCCAGCAGCTACCGACTACCGAACACCGGGGAGCTGTTTTTT
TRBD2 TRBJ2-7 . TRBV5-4 CASSRRTSGGGYEQYF TGTGCCAGCAGCCGAAGGACTAGCGGGGGGGGCTACGAGCAGTACTTC
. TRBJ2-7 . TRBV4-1 CASSHDDGYEQYF TGCGCCAGCAGCCACGATGACGGATACGAGCAGTACTTC
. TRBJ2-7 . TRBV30 CAWSVLGYEQYF TGTGCCTGGAGTGTACTGGGCTACGAGCAGTACTTC
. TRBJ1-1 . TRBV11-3 CASSLRVGKNTEAFF TGTGCCAGCAGCTTAAGGGTTGGGAAGAACACTGAAGCTTTCTTT
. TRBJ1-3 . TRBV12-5 CASIPGRVDGNTIYF TGTGCTAGTATTCCGGGACGCGTAGATGGAAACACCATATATTTT
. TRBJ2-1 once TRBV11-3 CASSLAGGPPSNEQFF TGTGCCAGCAGCTTAGCGGGGGGCCCACCAAGTAATGAGCAGTTCTTC
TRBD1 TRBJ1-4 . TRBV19 CASSIIRTGREKLFF TGTGCCAGTAGCATTATAAGGACAGGTCGCGAAAAACTGTTTTTT
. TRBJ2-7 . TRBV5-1 CASSQNRGYEQYF TGCGCCAGCAGCCAGAATAGGGGCTACGAGCAGTACTTC
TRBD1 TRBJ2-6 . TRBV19 CASSVGTGSWGANVLTF TGTGCCAGTAGTGTCGGGACAGGTTCGTGGGGGGCCAACGTCCTGACTTTC
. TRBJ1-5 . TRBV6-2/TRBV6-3 CASSYPLNSNQPQHF TGTGCCAGCAGTTACCCGTTAAATAGCAATCAGCCCCAGCATTTT
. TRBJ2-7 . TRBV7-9 CASSLGSGEQYF TGTGCCAGCAGCTTGGGGAGCGGCGAGCAGTACTTC
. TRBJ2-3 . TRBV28 CASSSGSSTDTQYF TGTGCCAGCAGTTCAGGAAGTAGCACAGATACGCAGTATTTT
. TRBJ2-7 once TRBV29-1 CSALQVYSYEQYF TGCAGCGCATTACAGGTATACTCCTACGAGCAGTACTTC
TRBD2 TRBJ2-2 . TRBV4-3 CASSPGTSTAGELFF TGCGCCAGCAGCCCGGGGACTAGCACGGCGGGGGAGCTGTTTTTT
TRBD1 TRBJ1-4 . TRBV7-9 CASSLGTGPTNEKLFF TGTGCCAGCAGCTTGGGGACAGGTCCAACTAATGAAAAACTGTTTTTT
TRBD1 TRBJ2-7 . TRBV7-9 CASSLNSPRQGFEQYF TGTGCCAGCAGCTTAAATTCCCCACGACAGGGCTTCGAGCAGTACTTC
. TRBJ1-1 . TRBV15 CATSTRQIIKPNTEAFF TGTGCCACCAGCACTAGACAGATAATAAAACCGAACACTGAAGCTTTCTTT
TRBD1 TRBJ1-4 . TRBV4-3 CASSQTGEGDEKLFF TGCGCCAGCAGCCAAACAGGGGAGGGGGATGAAAAACTGTTTTTT
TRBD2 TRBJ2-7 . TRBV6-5 CASSLASGGMVLEQYF TGTGCCAGCAGTTTAGCTAGCGGGGGGATGGTTCTCGAGCAGTACTTC
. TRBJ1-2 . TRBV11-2 CASSLRTEGYGYTF TGTGCCAGCAGCTTGAGGACCGAGGGCTATGGCTACACCTTC
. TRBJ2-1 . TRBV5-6 CASSQNPPRYNEQFF TGTGCCAGCAGCCAAAACCCACCCAGGTACAATGAGCAGTTCTTC
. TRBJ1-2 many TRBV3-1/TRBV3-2 CASSPSRFGYGYTF TGTGCCAGCAGCCCGTCGAGATTCGGGTATGGCTACACCTTC
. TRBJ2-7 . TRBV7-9 CASSLVTLSTSQQYF TGTGCCAGCAGCTTAGTTACCCTATCTACGAGTCAGCAGTACTTC
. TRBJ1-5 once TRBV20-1 CSASRQPVSNQPQHF TGCAGTGCTAGTCGCCAGCCGGTTAGCAATCAGCCCCAGCATTTT
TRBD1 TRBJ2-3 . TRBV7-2 CASSLVGTESTDTQYF TGTGCCAGCAGCTTAGTCGGGACAGAGAGCACAGATACGCAGTATTTT
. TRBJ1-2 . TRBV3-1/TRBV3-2 CASSQRQSGYTF TGTGCCAGCAGCCAGCGCCAGTCTGGCTACACCTTC
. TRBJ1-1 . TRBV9 CASSAQTGLNTEAFF TGTGCCAGCAGCGCCCAGACAGGTTTGAACACTGAAGCTTTCTTT
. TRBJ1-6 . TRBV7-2 CASSEYRVRNSPLHF TGTGCCAGCAGCGAGTACAGGGTGCGGAATTCACCCCTCCACTTT
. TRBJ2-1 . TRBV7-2 CASSPPVNNEQFF TGTGCCAGCAGCCCCCCGGTTAACAATGAGCAGTTCTTC
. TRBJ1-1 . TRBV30 CAWSVNTEAFF TGTGCCTGGAGTGTAAACACTGAAGCTTTCTTT
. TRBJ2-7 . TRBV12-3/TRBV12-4 CASSFLGNYEQYF TGTGCCAGCAGTTTCTTGGGGAACTACGAGCAGTACTTC
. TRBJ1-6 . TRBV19 CASSPELLGGYNSPLHF TGTGCCAGTAGTCCGGAATTGCTCGGAGGCTATAATTCACCCCTCCACTTT
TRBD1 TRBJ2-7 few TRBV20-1 CSASTKGDRGPRRMNEQYF TGCAGTGCTAGTACTAAGGGGGACAGGGGTCCCCGCAGGATGAACGAGCAGTACTTC